A single T cell receptor beta chain is shown here with its context. Antigen unknown. The CDR3 contains 15 residues. The J segment lost 3 bases and the V segment lost 7 bases, leaving 9 bases of the junction unmatched. Germline V gene lookup returns CDR1 SGHDT and CDR2 YYEEEE. This entry belongs to a study of cytomegalovirus exposure and HLA in healthy donors. Broader study findings: TCR beta chain V- and J-gene trimming was linked, in a later analysis, to a missense variant in DCLRE1C. The authors assumed roughly uniform sequencing depth across donors for presence/absence analyses.

Primers included in the PCR were 60 Vbeta and 13 Jbeta primers. Generated by immunoSEQ multiplex PCR, the TCRdb table keeps only in-frame clones and is missing some. This table holds 100,000 to 150,000 clones, about 83% found once. The source is a woman aged 40 to 50 in good health and CMV-seropositive. What was sequenced was PBMCs. The V gene is TRBV5-6, the J gene TRBJ2-2, with 7 bases identical to TRBD1. The CDR3 DNA is TGTGCCAGCGCATTCCGGGACAGAGACACCGGGGAGCTGTTTTTT. Translation gives CASAFRDRDTGELFF.